This TCR beta chain was captured in a study of molecular identifiers for immune sequencing clone quantification. Turning to the study itself: In the replicates, RNA derived from around 20,000 or 99,000 naive CD8 cells was divided into five parts, and four were sequenced. Study outcomes and limitations: Underestimated sizes of highly expanded clones could result from identical TCR molecules that share a barcode.

V was shortened by 3 bases and J by 6 bases, with 12 bases between the two germline ends. The CDR3 length is 13 residues. A CD8+CD4-CCR7+CD45RA+ phenotype served as the sorting definition for naive CD8 T cells. On this clonotype: Its matching antigen is unknown.

Methods described previously, with TCR primers listed, were used for bulk TCR libraries. TCRdb processed the PCR reads anew with MiXCR; each CDR3 protein has one entry. The sample shows some 590,000 distinct CDR3 sequences, roughly 27% of them seen only once. Sequences were obtained from naive CD8+ T cells from blood, with Jurkat cell RNA spiked in. Specified subset: FACS-sorted CD8+CD4-CCR7+CD45RA+ naive T cells. V usage is TRBV12-3 or TRBV12-4 and J usage is TRBJ2-7; D unresolved. This sequence was found in a human donor in good health. Some libraries in this study had Jurkat cell RNA spiked in. CDR3 bases: TGTGCCAGCAGTTTTAGCCCTGTAGGCGAGCAGTACTTC. Its translation is CASSFSPVGEQYF.